This T cell receptor beta chain was recorded in a study of T-cell memory formation after mild COVID-19. Trimming took off 0 bases at V and 4 bases at J, with 12 bases between the two ends. The CDR3 runs to 15 residues. CDR1 and CDR2 from the germline V gene are SGHTA and FQGNSA. TCRdb re-analysed the 5' RACE reads in MiXCR, keeping a single row per CDR3 protein. This table holds about 320,000 distinct CDR3 sequences, roughly an eighth found once. This clonotype was counted many times. Sequenced input: PBMCs or a T cell subset sorted from them (not recorded which). This sequence originates from a man aged 18 to 30 who had mild COVID-19 (a few samples of this study predate the infection). Cell type and time point are not known. The chain carries TRBV7-2 and TRBJ2-5; perhaps TRBD2 as D (6 bases). The chain's CDR3 is CASSLAARGGETQYF. CDR3 coding DNA: TGTGCCAGCAGCTTAGCAGCGCGGGGAGGAGAGACCCAGTACTTC. Drawing the rest from reference TRBV7-2 and TRBJ2-5, the complete variable domain is GAGVSQSPSNKVTEKGKDVELRCDPISGHTALYWYRQSLGQGLEFLIYFQGNSAPDKSGLPSDRFSAERTGGSVSTLTIQRTQQEDSAVYLCASSLAARGGETQYFGPGTRLLVL.